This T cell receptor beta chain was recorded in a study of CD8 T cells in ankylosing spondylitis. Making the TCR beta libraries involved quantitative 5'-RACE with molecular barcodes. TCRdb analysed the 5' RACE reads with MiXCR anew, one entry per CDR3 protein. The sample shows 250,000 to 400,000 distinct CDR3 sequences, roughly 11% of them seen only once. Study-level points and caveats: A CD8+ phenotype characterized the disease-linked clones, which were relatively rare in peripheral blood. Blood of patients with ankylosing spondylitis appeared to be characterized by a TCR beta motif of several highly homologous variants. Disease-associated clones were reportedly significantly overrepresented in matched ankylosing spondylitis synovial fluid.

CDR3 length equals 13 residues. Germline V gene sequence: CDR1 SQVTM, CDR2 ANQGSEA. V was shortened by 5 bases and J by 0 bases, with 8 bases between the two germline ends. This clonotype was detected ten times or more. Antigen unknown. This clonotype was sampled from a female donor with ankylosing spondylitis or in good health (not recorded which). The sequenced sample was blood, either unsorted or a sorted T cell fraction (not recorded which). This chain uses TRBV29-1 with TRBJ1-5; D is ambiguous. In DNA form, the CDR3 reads TGCAGCGTTCGATCCTCTAGCAATCAGCCCCAGCATTTT. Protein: CSVRSSSNQPQHF.